What follows are 14 T cell receptor beta chains derived from one specimen sequenced in a study of T cell responses to AZD1222 COVID-19 vaccine. The method was immunoSEQ multiplex PCR; TCRdb's version includes in-frame clones alone and lacks a portion of them. The table has approximately 140,000 clones, about 91% seen once. Sequenced material: peripheral blood, taken on day 0 of AZD1222 vaccination. All receptors come from an adult in good health.

The chain carries TRBV9 and TRBJ2-1; no clear D. This CDR3 contains 16 residues. Germline CDR1 is SGDLS and CDR2 is YYNGEE. Trimming took 0 bases from V and 5 from J, leaving 15 bases between them. CDR3: CASSVGAAFPHNEQFF. CDR3 coding DNA: TGTGCCAGCAGCGTAGGTGCGGCCTTCCCACACAATGAGCAGTTCTTC.

The gene calls are TRBV7-2 and TRBJ1-5; D is ambiguous. The germline CDR1 and CDR2 sequences are SGHTA and FQGNSA. The CDR3 runs 12 residues. V gave up 8 bases and J gave up 0 bases, with 5 bases separating them. The CDR3 region has the DNA TGTGCCAGCGGGCATAGCAATCAGCCCCAGCATTTT. Its protein is CASGHSNQPQHF.

V is TRBV4-1 and J is TRBJ2-5, with TRBD1 matching 9 bases. This CDR3 contains 15 residues. Germline CDR1 is MGHRA and CDR2 is YSYEKL. J lost 3 bases, V lost 1 base, and 3 bases had no gene match. As DNA, the CDR3 is TGCGCCAGCAGCCAAGGGGACAGGGAGAAAGAGACCCAGTACTTC. It translates to CASSQGDREKETQYF.

The V call is TRBV3-1 (or the pseudogene TRBV3-2), the J call TRBJ2-1; D tentatively fits TRBD1 or TRBD2 (6 bases each). Germline-derived CDR1 and CDR2 are LGHDT and YNNKEL (reference sequence). Between the trimmed V and J ends, which lost 1 base and 8 bases, there was a span of 21 bases. This CDR3 spans 17 amino acids. Here the CDR3 reads CASSQGPLGGLRDEQFF. CDR3 coding DNA: TGTGCCAGCAGCCAAGGACCACTAGGGGGGTTAAGAGATGAGCAGTTCTTC.

The count of this clone is one. This chain joins TRBV7-9 and TRBJ2-3; 9 bases map to TRBD1. CDR3 size: 16 residues. CDR1 and CDR2 (germline): SEHNR, FQNEAQ (reference sequence). V was pared by 4 bases and J by 3 bases, with 8 bases of the junction left unmatched. CDR3 in amino acids: CASSSTGGAETDTQYF. Here the CDR3 DNA reads TGTGCCAGCAGCTCCACAGGGGGCGCAGAGACAGATACGCAGTATTTT.

Comments on this clone: Other nucleotide sequences in the sample specify the same CDR3. This sequence joins TRBV14 and TRBJ2-7; D is ambiguous. Germline V lookup: CDR1 SGHDN, CDR2 FVKESK. This CDR3 has 12 amino acids. V lost 6 bases and J 0 bases, leaving 6 bases between the germline ends. In DNA form, the CDR3 reads TGTGCCAGCAGTCGTAACTCCTACGAGCAGTACTTC. Protein: CASSRNSYEQYF.

The chain links TRBV7-9 to TRBJ2-2; 10 bases agree with TRBD1. After removal of 10 bases from V and 3 bases from J, the junction contained 17 bases not matched to a gene. The CDR3 extends over 18 amino acids. Germline CDR1 and CDR2: SEHNR and FQNEAQ (reference sequence). The CDR3 here is CATPIDRGRGVDTGELFF. As DNA, the CDR3 is TGTGCCACCCCGATAGACAGGGGGCGAGGGGTCGACACCGGGGAGCTGTTTTTT. Full variable domain (rest looked up from reference TRBV7-9 and TRBJ2-2): DTGVSQNPRHKITKRGQNVTFRCDPISEHNRLYWYRQTLGQGPEFLTYFQNEAQLEKSRLLSDRFSAERPKGSFSTLEIQRTEQGDSAMYLCATPIDRGRGVDTGELFFGEGSRLTVL.

The chain combines TRBV4-2 with TRBJ2-3, with TRBD2 matching 9 bases. Trimming took 1 base from V and 8 from J; bases not matched to a gene: 10. The CDR3 runs 16 residues. Per the germline V gene, CDR1 is LGHNA and CDR2 is YNFKEQ. In nucleotides, the CDR3 is TGTGCCAGCAGCCAAGGGGATGAGCGGGGGGCTTCTACGCAGTATTTT. This encodes CASSQGDERGASTQYF.

The chain has TRBV18 and TRBJ2-2, with D perhaps TRBD1 (6 bases). The V gene's germline CDR1 is KGHSH and CDR2 LQKENI. The V end lost 2 bases, the J end lost 5 bases, and 15 bases lay between the germline ends. CDR3 length: 16 residues. The CDR3 nucleotides read TGTGCCAGCTCACCATTTAGGCCAGGGGCAACCGGGGAGCTGTTTTTT. It encodes CASSPFRPGATGELFF.

The rearrangement joins TRBV6-4 to TRBJ2-1; 7 bases agree with TRBD2. This CDR3 contains 13 residues. CDR1 and CDR2 from the germline V gene are MRHNA and SNTAGT. V was pared by 3 bases and J by 12 bases, with 8 bases of the junction left unmatched. The CDR3 region is CASSEGRGAGQFF. CDR3 DNA: TGTGCCAGCAGTGAGGGGAGGGGCGCGGGGCAGTTCTTC.

V is TRBV5-6 and J is TRBJ1-4; D is undetermined. The CDR3 consists of 11 residues. Between the trimmed V and J ends, which lost 5 bases and 8 bases, there was a span of 7 bases. The germline CDR1 and CDR2 sequences are SGHDT and YYEEEE. The CDR3 protein is CASSLGEKLFF. The CDR3 region has the DNA TGTGCCAGCAGTTTAGGAGAAAAACTGTTTTTT. Using reference TRBV5-6 and TRBJ1-4 for the parts outside the CDR3, the full variable domain is DAGVTQSPTHLIKTRGQQVTLRCSPKSGHDTVSWYQQALGQGPQFIFQYYEEEERQRGNFPDRFSGHQFPNYSSELNVNALLLGDSALYLCASSLGEKLFFGSGTQLSVL.

The chain couples TRBV19 to TRBJ2-1; the match to TRBD2 covers 9 bases. The germline V gene has CDR1 LNHDA and CDR2 SQIVND (reference sequence). This CDR3 contains 14 residues. J lost 10 bases, V lost 5 bases, and 9 bases had no gene match. The DNA of the CDR3 is TGTGCCAGTAGTTCAATAGCGGGGGAAGGCGAGCAGTTCTTC. Translating gives CASSSIAGEGEQFF.

This clone came up once. V usage is TRBV29-1 and J usage is TRBJ1-2; possible D gene TRBD1, 5 bases. This CDR3 region has 15 residues. Germline V CDR1 and CDR2: SQVTM, ANQGSEA. The V end was cut by 0 bases, the J end by 0 bases, with 11 bases between. The CDR3 reads CSVEDHRTSNYGYTF. In DNA, the CDR3 is TGCAGCGTTGAAGATCACCGGACATCTAACTATGGCTACACCTTC.

The chain employs TRBV2 and TRBJ1-4; 8 bases match TRBD1. The CDR3 is made up of 15 amino acids. CDR1 and CDR2 (germline): SNHLY, FYNNEI. J lost 3 bases, V lost 4 bases, and 4 bases had no gene match. The CDR3 loop reads CASSGRTGPNEKLFF. The CDR3 DNA reads as TGTGCCAGCAGTGGAAGGACAGGGCCTAATGAAAAACTGTTTTTT.